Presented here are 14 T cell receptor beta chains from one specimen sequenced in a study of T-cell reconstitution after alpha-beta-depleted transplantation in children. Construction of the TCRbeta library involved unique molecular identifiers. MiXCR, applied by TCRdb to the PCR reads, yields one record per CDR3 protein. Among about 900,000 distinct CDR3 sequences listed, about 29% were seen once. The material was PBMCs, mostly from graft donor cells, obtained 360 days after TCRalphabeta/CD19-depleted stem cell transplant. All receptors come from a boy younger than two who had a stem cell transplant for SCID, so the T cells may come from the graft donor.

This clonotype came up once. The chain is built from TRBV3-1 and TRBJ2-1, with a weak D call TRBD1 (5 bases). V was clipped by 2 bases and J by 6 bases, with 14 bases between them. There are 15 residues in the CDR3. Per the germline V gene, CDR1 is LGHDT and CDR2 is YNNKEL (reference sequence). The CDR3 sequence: CASSQRYRSGNEQFF. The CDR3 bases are TGTGCCAGCAGCCAACGGTACAGGTCGGGCAATGAGCAGTTCTTC.

Here the CDR3 DNA reads TGTGCCAGCAGCTTGGGGACTCACGGACAGGGGGGTGGCTACACCTTC. Translating gives CASSLGTHGQGGGYTF. The chain has TRBV7-3 and TRBJ1-2; 10 bases line up with TRBD1. The CDR3 consists of 16 residues. CDR1 and CDR2 from the germline V gene are SGHTA and FQGTGA. The ends lost 3 bases at V and 7 bases at J; junction bases unmatched: 11.

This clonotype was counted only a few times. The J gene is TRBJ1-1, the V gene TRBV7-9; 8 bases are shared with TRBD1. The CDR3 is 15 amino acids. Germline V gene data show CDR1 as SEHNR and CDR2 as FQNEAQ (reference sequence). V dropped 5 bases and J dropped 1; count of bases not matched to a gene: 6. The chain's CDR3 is CASSPGGLKNTEAFF. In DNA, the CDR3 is TGTGCCAGCAGCCCAGGGGGCTTAAAGAACACTGAAGCTTTCTTT.

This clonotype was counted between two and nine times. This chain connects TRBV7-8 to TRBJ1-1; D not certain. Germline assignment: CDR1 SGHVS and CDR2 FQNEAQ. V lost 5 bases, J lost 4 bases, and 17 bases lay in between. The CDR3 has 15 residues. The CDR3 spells CASSPRISQSTEAFF. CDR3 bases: TGTGCCAGCAGCCCCCGGATTTCTCAGAGCACTGAAGCTTTCTTT.

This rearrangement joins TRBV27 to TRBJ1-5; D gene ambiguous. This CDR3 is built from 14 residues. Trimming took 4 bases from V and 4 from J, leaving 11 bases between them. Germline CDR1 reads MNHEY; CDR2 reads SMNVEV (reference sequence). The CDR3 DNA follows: TGTGCCAGCAGTTCCCGCTGGGGAAATCAGCCCCAGCATTTT. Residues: CASSSRWGNQPQHF.

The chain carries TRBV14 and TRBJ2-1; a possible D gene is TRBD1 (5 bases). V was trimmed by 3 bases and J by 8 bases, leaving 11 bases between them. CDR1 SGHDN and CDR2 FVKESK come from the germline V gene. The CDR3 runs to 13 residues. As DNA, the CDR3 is TGTGCCAGCAGCCAGCCAGGGCGCGATGAGCAGTTCTTC. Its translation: CASSQPGRDEQFF.

CDR3 sequence reads: CASSFSTPDGSSYEQYF. CDR3 DNA sequence: TGTGCCAGCAGTTTTAGTACCCCGGACGGAAGCTCCTACGAGCAGTACTTC. The genes are TRBV27 and TRBJ2-7; D remains ambiguous. Germline V gene lookup returns CDR1 MNHEY and CDR2 SMNVEV (reference sequence). The CDR3 is 17 residues long. V lost 3 bases, J lost 0 bases, and 18 bases lay in between.

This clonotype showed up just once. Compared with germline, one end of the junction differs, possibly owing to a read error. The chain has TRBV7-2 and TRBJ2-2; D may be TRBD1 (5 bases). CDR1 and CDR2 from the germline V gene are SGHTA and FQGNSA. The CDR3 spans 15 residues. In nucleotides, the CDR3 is TGTGCCAGCAGCCGCAGGGAACCGAACACCGAGGAGCTGTTTTTT. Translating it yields CASSRREPNTEELFF.

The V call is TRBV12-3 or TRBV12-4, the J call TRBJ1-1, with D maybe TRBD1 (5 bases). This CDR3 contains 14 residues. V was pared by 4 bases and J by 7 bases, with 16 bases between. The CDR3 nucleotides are TGTGCCAGCAGTTCAGGGAGGGATACAGGTGAAGCTTTCTTT. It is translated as CASSSGRDTGEAFF.

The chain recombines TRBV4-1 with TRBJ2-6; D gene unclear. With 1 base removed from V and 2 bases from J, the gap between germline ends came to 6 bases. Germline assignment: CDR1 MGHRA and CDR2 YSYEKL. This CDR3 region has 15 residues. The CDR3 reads CASSQVGTGANVLTF. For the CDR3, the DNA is TGCGCCAGCAGCCAAGTGGGAACTGGGGCCAACGTCCTGACTTTC.

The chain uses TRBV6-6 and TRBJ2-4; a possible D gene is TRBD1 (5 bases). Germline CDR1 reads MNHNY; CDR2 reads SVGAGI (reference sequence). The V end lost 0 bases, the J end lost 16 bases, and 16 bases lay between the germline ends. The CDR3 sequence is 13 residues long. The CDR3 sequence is CASSYSSGQGSYF. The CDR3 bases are TGTGCCAGCAGTTACTCGTCAGGGCAGGGATCCTACTTC.

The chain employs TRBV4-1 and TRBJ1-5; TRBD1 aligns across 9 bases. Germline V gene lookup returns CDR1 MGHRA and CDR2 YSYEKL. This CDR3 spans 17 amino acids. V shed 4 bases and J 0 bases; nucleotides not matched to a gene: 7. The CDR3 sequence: CASSPGTGKLSNQPQHF. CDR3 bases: TGCGCCAGCAGCCCCGGGACAGGGAAACTTAGCAATCAGCCCCAGCATTTT.

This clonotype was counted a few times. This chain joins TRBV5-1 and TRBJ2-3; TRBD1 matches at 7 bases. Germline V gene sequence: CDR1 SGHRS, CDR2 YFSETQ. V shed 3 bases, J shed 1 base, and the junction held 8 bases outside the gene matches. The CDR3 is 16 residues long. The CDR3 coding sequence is TGCGCCAGCAGCTATACAGGGGTCTATGGCACAGATACGCAGTATTTT. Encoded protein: CASSYTGVYGTDTQYF.

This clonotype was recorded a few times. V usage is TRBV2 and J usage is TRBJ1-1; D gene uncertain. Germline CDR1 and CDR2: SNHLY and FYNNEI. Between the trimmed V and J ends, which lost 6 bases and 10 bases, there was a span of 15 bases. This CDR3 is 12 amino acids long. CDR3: CASSNLGGRAFF. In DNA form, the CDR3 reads TGTGCCAGCAGCAATCTTGGTGGTCGAGCTTTCTTT. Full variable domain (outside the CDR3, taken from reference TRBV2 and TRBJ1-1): EPEVTQTPSHQVTQMGQEVILRCVPISNHLYFYWYRQILGQKVEFLVSFYNNEISEKSEIFDDQFSVERPDGSNFTLKIRSTKLEDSAMYFCASSNLGGRAFFGQGTRLTVV.